This T cell receptor beta chain was sequenced in a study of CD8+ T cells in alopecia areata. Study-level information: Treated patients were given 5 to 10 mg oral tofacitinib twice daily.

After isolation, RNA underwent reverse transcription to generate cDNA as the sequencing template. Sequenced by immunoSEQ multiplex PCR; TCRdb stores in-frame clones only, minus some. The sample lists about 150,000 clones, roughly 64% occurring once. This clone was seen just once. The antigen remains undetermined. Study-level findings and limits: Sharing of TCRs across patients appeared less clear than in mice, possibly for HLA-related reasons. Sequencing of scalp samples also includes resident alphabeta T cells from normal skin.

Punch biopsies of lesional scalp, plus peripheral blood, were taken from alopecia areata patients. The ends were cut back, 6 bases at V and 0 bases at J, with 9 bases in the middle. Germline V lookup: CDR1 SNHLY, CDR2 FYNNEI. CDR3 length: 15 residues. The chain combines TRBV2 with TRBJ1-6; D unresolved. This TCR came from a human donor with alopecia areata. Sample: CD4+ T cells sorted from blood, taken at week 0. CDR3 region: CASSQSSSYNSPLHF. The CDR3 bases are TGTGCCAGCAGCCAGTCCAGCTCCTATAATTCACCCCTCCACTTT.